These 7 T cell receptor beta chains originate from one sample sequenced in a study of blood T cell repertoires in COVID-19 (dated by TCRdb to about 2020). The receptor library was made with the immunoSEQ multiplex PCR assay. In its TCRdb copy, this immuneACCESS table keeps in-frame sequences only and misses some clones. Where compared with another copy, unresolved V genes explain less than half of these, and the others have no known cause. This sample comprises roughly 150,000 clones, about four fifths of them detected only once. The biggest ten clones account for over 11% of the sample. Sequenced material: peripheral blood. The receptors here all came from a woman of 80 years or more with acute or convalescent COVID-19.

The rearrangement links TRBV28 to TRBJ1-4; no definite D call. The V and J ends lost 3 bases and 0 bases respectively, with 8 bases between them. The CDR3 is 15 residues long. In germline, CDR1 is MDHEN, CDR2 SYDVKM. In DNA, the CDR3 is TGTGCCAGCAGTTTTGGGAGCGCAACTAATGAAAAACTGTTTTTT. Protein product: CASSFGSATNEKLFF.

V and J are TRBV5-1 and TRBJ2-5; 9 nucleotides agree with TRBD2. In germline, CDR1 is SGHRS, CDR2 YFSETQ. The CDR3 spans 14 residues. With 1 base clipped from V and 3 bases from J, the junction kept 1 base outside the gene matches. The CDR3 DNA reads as TGCGCCAGCAGCTTGTTAGCGGGAGAAGAGACCCAGTACTTC. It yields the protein CASSLLAGEETQYF. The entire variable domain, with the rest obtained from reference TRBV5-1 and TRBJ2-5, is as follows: KAGVTQTPRYLIKTRGQQVTLSCSPISGHRSVSWYQQTPGQGLQFLFEYFSETQRNKGNFPGRFSGRQFSNSRSEMNVSTLELGDSALYLCASSLLAGEETQYFGPGTRLLVL.

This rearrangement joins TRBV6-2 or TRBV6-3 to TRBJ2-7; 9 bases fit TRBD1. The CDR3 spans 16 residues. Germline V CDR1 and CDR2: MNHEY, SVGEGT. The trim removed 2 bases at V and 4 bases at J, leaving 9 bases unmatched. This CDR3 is CASSYGMLGQGYEQYF. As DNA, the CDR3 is TGTGCCAGCAGTTACGGGATGCTGGGACAGGGTTACGAGCAGTACTTC.

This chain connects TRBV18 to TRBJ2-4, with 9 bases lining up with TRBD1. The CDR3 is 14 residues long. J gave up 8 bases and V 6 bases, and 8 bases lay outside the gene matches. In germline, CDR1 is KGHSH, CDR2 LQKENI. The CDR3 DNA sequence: TGTGCCAGCTCCCGGGGGACAGGGTCGGACATTCAGTACTTC. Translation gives CASSRGTGSDIQYF.

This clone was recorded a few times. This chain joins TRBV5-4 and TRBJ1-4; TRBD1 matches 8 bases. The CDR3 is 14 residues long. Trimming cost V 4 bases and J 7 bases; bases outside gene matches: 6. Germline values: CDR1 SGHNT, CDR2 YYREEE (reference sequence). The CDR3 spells CASSGQGVSEKLFF. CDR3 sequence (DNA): TGTGCCAGCAGCGGACAGGGAGTGAGTGAAAAACTGTTTTTT.

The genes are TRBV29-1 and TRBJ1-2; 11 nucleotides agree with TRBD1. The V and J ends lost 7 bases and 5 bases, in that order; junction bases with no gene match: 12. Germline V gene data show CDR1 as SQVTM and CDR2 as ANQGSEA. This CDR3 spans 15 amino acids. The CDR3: CSARTGGGGAYGYTF. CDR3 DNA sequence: TGCAGCGCCCGGACAGGGGGCGGGGGCGCTTATGGCTACACCTTC. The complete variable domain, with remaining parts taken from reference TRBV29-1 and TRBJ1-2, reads SAVISQKPSRDICQRGTSLTIQCQVDSQVTMMFWYRQQPGQSLTLIATANQGSEATYESGFVIDKFPISRPNLTFSTLTVSNMSPEDSSIYLCSARTGGGGAYGYTFGSGTRLTVV.

This chain's CDR3 is CASSTYSGSRSGEQFF. As DNA, the CDR3 is TGTGCCAGCAGCACTTATAGCGGGAGTCGGAGTGGTGAGCAGTTCTTC. J is TRBJ2-1 and V is TRBV5-6; 9 nucleotides line up with TRBD2. Germline loops: CDR1 SGHDT, CDR2 YYEEEE. The CDR3 totals 16 residues. With V trimmed by 4 bases and J by 9 bases, 14 bases remained unmatched.